Below, 22 T cell receptor beta chains from the same sample are listed, as sequenced in a study of blood T cell repertoires in COVID-19 (dated by TCRdb to 2020 to 2022). The library was built by means of the immunoSEQ multiplex PCR assay. This immuneACCESS table, as held by TCRdb, lists in-frame sequences with V and J called but not all clones. Of the missing ones, under half trace to an unresolved V gene in checked studies; the others have no known cause. A total of hundreds of thousands of clones appear in this sample, 75% to 90% of them only once. The ten largest clones take up roughly 6.3% of the sample. The sample was peripheral blood. The receptor source for this set is a woman in her fifties or sixties with COVID-19, enrolled during active disease.

This chain joins TRBV3-1 (or the pseudogene TRBV3-2) and TRBJ2-5; D is ambiguous. CDR3 length: 12 amino acids. Germline V gene sequence: CDR1 LGHDT, CDR2 YNNKEL (reference sequence). V was shortened by 1 base and J by 4 bases, with 4 bases between the two germline ends. The CDR3, as DNA: TGTGCCAGCAGCCAAGGCAGAGAGACCCAGTACTTC. It is translated as CASSQGRETQYF.

This rearrangement joins TRBV3-1 (or the pseudogene TRBV3-2) to TRBJ2-1; TRBD2 aligns across 9 bases. Germline CDR1 is LGHDT and CDR2 is YNNKEL (reference sequence). The CDR3 sequence is 14 residues long. The junction had 3 bases not matched to a gene; V was cut back by 6 bases and J by 3 bases. The CDR3 DNA is TGTGCCAGCAGGCGGGAGGGCCTCTACAATGAGCAGTTCTTC. Amino acids: CASRREGLYNEQFF.

The V gene is TRBV7-2, the J gene TRBJ2-1; TRBD2 matches 11 bases. The CDR3 loop spans 17 amino acids. Losses at the gene ends were 5 bases for V and 3 bases for J; bases not matched to a gene: 9. Germline V gene lookup returns CDR1 SGHTA and CDR2 FQGNSA. This chain's CDR3 is CASSERTSGSYYNEQFF. For the CDR3, the DNA is TGTGCCAGCAGCGAACGGACTAGCGGGTCATACTACAATGAGCAGTTCTTC.

This chain uses TRBV19 with TRBJ2-4; 11 bases map to TRBD2. The CDR3 sequence is 20 residues long. V trimming: 6 bases; J trimming: 3 bases; junction bases outside the gene matches: 19. Germline loops: CDR1 LNHDA, CDR2 SQIVND (reference sequence). CDR3: CASSSRTWTSGLMGKNIQYF. The DNA of the CDR3 is TGTGCCAGTAGCTCCCGAACCTGGACTAGCGGGCTGATGGGCAAAAACATTCAGTACTTC.

The genes are TRBV12-5 and TRBJ1-1; 8 positions agree with TRBD1. Germline CDR1 and CDR2: LGHNT and FRNRAP. The CDR3 spans 17 residues. The J segment lost 1 base and the V segment lost 6 bases, leaving 13 bases of the junction unmatched. CDR3 coding DNA: TGTGCTAGTGGCAAGGACAGGGCAAGGAGTAGGAACACTGAAGCTTTCTTT. Translating it yields CASGKDRARSRNTEAFF.

The V and J genes are TRBV6-2 or TRBV6-3 and TRBJ2-7; TRBD1 matches 9 bases. V was pared by 0 bases and J by 5 bases, with 5 bases of the junction left unmatched. From germline, CDR1 is MNHEY and CDR2 SVGEGT. The CDR3 totals 15 residues. The CDR3 loop reads CASSYSVTGGDEQYF. The CDR3 region has the DNA TGTGCCAGCAGTTACTCCGTCACAGGGGGCGACGAGCAGTACTTC.

The V gene is TRBV7-9, the J gene TRBJ1-4; D is unclear. V was clipped by 3 bases and J by 7 bases, with 9 bases between them. Germline V gives CDR1 SEHNR, CDR2 FQNEAQ (reference sequence). The length of the CDR3 is 13 residues. The CDR3 is CASSFSPSEKLFF. CDR3 DNA sequence: TGTGCCAGCAGCTTTAGTCCGAGTGAAAAACTGTTTTTT. Combining the CDR3 with reference TRBV7-9 and TRBJ1-4 gives the whole variable domain DTGVSQNPRHKITKRGQNVTFRCDPISEHNRLYWYRQTLGQGPEFLTYFQNEAQLEKSRLLSDRFSAERPKGSFSTLEIQRTEQGDSAMYLCASSFSPSEKLFFGSGTQLSVL.

The chain uses TRBV2 and TRBJ2-3; D gene unclear. The germline V gene has CDR1 SNHLY and CDR2 FYNNEI. Trimming left V 1 base short and J 0 bases short, with 8 bases between. CDR3 length equals 15 residues. CDR3 DNA sequence: TGTGCCAGCAGTGAAGGGCCTCCTAGCACAGATACGCAGTATTTT. Protein sequence: CASSEGPPSTDTQYF.

This clone appeared once. This chain connects TRBV6-5 to TRBJ2-5, with 7 bases identical to TRBD2. The length of the CDR3 is 13 residues. Germline assignment: CDR1 MNHEY and CDR2 SVGAGI. V trimming: 11 bases; J trimming: 2 bases; junction bases outside the gene matches: 8. The CDR3 here is CAAREAAQETQYF. The DNA of the CDR3 is TGTGCCGCTCGGGAGGCGGCTCAAGAGACCCAGTACTTC.

This clone came up once. The chain has TRBV20-1 and TRBJ2-1; weak D call: TRBD2 (7 bases). The germline CDR1 and CDR2 sequences are DFQATT and SNEGSKA (reference sequence). This CDR3 comprises 15 residues. V was pared by 3 bases and J by 2 bases, with 14 bases between. The CDR3 loop reads CSASKGEGPYNEQFF. The CDR3, as DNA: TGCAGTGCTAGTAAGGGGGAGGGGCCCTACAATGAGCAGTTCTTC.

The CDR3 coding sequence is TGTGCCACCAGCAGAGATTGGGCGGGAGGGGGATACAATGAGCAGTTCTTC. This sequence encodes CATSRDWAGGGYNEQFF. The rearrangement joins TRBV15 to TRBJ2-1; 9 positions match TRBD2. After removal of 0 bases from V and 4 bases from J, the junction contained 7 bases not matched to a gene. This CDR3 has 17 residues. Germline V lookup: CDR1 LNHNV, CDR2 YYDKDF (reference sequence).

The V and J genes are TRBV4-1 and TRBJ2-7, with 16 bases fitting TRBD2. Trimming at V came to 0 bases and at J to 5 bases, leaving 10 bases not matched to a gene. Germline V gives CDR1 MGHRA, CDR2 YSYEKL. The CDR3 contains 19 residues. CDR3 DNA sequence: TGCGCCAGCAGCCAAGATCCCGGGACTAGCGGGAGGGCCGAGAACGAGCAGTACTTC. It codes for CASSQDPGTSGRAENEQYF.

The chain is built from TRBV5-8 and TRBJ2-7; the match to TRBD2 covers 15 bases. Losses at the gene ends were 4 bases for V and 5 bases for J; bases not matched to a gene: 7. Germline CDR1 and CDR2: SGHTS and YDEGEE. The CDR3 is made up of 16 amino acids. CDR3 region: CASSLGTSGRRDEQYF. DNA for the CDR3: TGTGCCAGCAGCCTAGGGACTAGCGGGAGGAGGGACGAGCAGTACTTC.

The chain has TRBV12-5 and TRBJ2-5, with a weak D call TRBD1 (6 bases). The V gene lost 2 bases and the J gene lost 5 bases, with 6 bases spanning the gap. This CDR3 is 12 amino acids long. Germline V gene data show CDR1 as LGHNT and CDR2 as FRNRAP. The CDR3: CASGLQGETQYF. In DNA form, the CDR3 reads TGTGCTAGTGGTTTGCAGGGGGAGACCCAGTACTTC. Together with reference TRBV12-5 and TRBJ2-5, the CDR3 gives the full variable domain: DARVTQTPRHKVTEMGQEVTMRCQPILGHNTVFWYRQTMMQGLELLAYFRNRAPLDDSGMPKDRFSAEMPDATLATLKIQPSEPRDSAVYFCASGLQGETQYFGPGTRLLVL.

The J gene is TRBJ2-3, the V gene TRBV18; D call uncertain. V was trimmed by 2 bases and J by 6 bases, leaving 6 bases between them. Germline values: CDR1 KGHSH, CDR2 LQKENI. The CDR3 contains 12 residues. The CDR3 nucleotides read TGTGCCAGCTCACCAAAGGAGGATACGCAGTATTTT. Its protein product is CASSPKEDTQYF. Using reference TRBV18 and TRBJ2-3 for the parts outside the CDR3, the full variable domain is NAGVMQNPRHLVRRRGQEARLRCSPMKGHSHVYWYRQLPEEGLKFMVYLQKENIIDESGMPKERFSAEFPKEGPSILRIQQVVRGDSAAYFCASSPKEDTQYFGPGTRLTVL.

The gene calls are TRBV24-1 and TRBJ1-2; 9 bases agree with TRBD1. V lost 4 bases, J lost 1 base, and 6 bases stayed unmatched. The CDR3 is 16 amino acids. Germline-derived CDR1 and CDR2 are KGHDR and SFDVKD. The CDR3 DNA is TGTGCCACCAGTGACAGAGGGACAGGGATTAACTATGGCTACACCTTC. It is translated as CATSDRGTGINYGYTF.

As for this clone: In the same sample, other DNA sequences code for this CDR3. J is TRBJ2-7 and V is TRBV3-1 (or the pseudogene TRBV3-2), with D uncertain. Germline V lookup: CDR1 LGHDT, CDR2 YNNKEL (reference sequence). V dropped 4 bases and J dropped 3 bases, with 7 bases sitting between them. The CDR3 covers 12 residues. The CDR3 reads CASSPDLYEQYF. The CDR3, as DNA: TGTGCCAGCAGCCCAGACCTCTACGAGCAGTACTTC.

The CDR3: CASSQDILSGRREQFF. CDR3 bases: TGTGCCAGCAGCCAAGATATTTTGAGCGGGAGGCGTGAGCAGTTCTTC. The chain is built from TRBV3-1 (or the pseudogene TRBV3-2) and TRBJ2-1; 9 bases match TRBD2. Per germline, CDR1 LGHDT and CDR2 YNNKEL (reference sequence). CDR3 length: 16 residues. V was clipped by 0 bases and J by 9 bases; unmatched bases: 9.

The chain couples TRBV5-6 to TRBJ2-1; weak D call: TRBD2 (7 bases). The CDR3 covers 15 residues. Germline V gene lookup returns CDR1 SGHDT and CDR2 YYEEEE. Trimming pared 4 bases from V and 7 bases from J, leaving 18 bases between. CDR3 sequence reads: CASSHGGLQGNEQFF. The CDR3 DNA is TGTGCCAGCAGCCATGGGGGACTACAGGGAAATGAGCAGTTCTTC.

This sequence joins TRBV24-1 and TRBJ2-2; 10 bases map to TRBD1. The V gene's germline CDR1 is KGHDR and CDR2 SFDVKD. V gave up 6 bases and J gave up 4 bases; unmatched junction bases: 4. This CDR3 has 15 amino acids. The CDR3 sequence: CATSKGTGVTGELFF. DNA for the CDR3: TGTGCCACCAGTAAGGGGACAGGGGTCACCGGGGAGCTGTTTTTT.

The CDR3 bases are TGCGCCAGCAGCTTGGGGCTAGCGGGACACAATGAGCAGTTCTTC. Translated: CASSLGLAGHNEQFF. The gene calls are TRBV5-1 and TRBJ2-1, with 9 nucleotides matching TRBD2. Germline CDR1 reads SGHRS; CDR2 reads YFSETQ. The CDR3 runs 15 residues. J lost 5 bases, V lost 0 bases, and 3 bases had no gene match.

The chain carries TRBV27 and TRBJ2-5, with D possibly TRBD1 on 5 matching bases. CDR3 size: 11 residues. Trimming cost V 6 bases and J 7 bases, with 9 bases left between them. The V gene's germline CDR1 is MNHEY and CDR2 SMNVEV (reference sequence). CDR3 sequence: CASSPQGTQYF. CDR3 sequence (DNA): TGTGCCAGCAGCCCCCAGGGGACCCAGTACTTC.